Shown below are 22 T cell receptor beta chains from a single sample sequenced in a study of blood T cell repertoires in COVID-19. The method was immunoSEQ multiplex PCR; TCRdb's version includes in-frame clones alone and lacks a portion of them. Of some 250,000 clones listed, 91% were seen once; the top ten hold 1.2%. Sequenced material: PBMCs or T cells enriched from blood (not recorded which). The source is a human donor in a cohort exposed to, infected with or recovered from COVID-19 (not recorded which). The donor label of this sample is uncertain.

This clone is a singleton in its sample. This sequence joins TRBV7-9 and TRBJ2-2, with no clear D. The CDR3 has 11 amino acids. Trimming took off 8 bases at V and 3 bases at J, with 4 bases between the two ends. Germline CDR1 SEHNR, CDR2 FQNEAQ (reference sequence). In DNA form, the CDR3 reads TGTGCCAGCGACTACACCGGGGAGCTGTTTTTT. Protein: CASDYTGELFF.

The chain is built from TRBV9 and TRBJ2-1; 9 nucleotides agree with TRBD2. Per the germline V gene, CDR1 is SGDLS and CDR2 is YYNGEE. V lost 2 bases, J lost 0 bases, and 6 bases stayed unmatched. CDR3 length equals 17 residues. The CDR3 nucleotides are TGTGCCAGCAGCGTTGAGCGGGGGGTTTCCTCCTACAATGAGCAGTTCTTC. Its translation is CASSVERGVSSYNEQFF.

The chain links TRBV14 to TRBJ1-2, with 10 bases lining up with TRBD1. Germline V gene sequence: CDR1 SGHDN, CDR2 FVKESK. CDR3 size: 16 residues. V lost 4 bases to trimming and J lost 6 bases; unmatched junction nucleotides: 11. The CDR3 bases are TGTGCCAGCAGCCGTCCCGGGACAGGGGCATCGAATGGCTACACCTTC. It encodes CASSRPGTGASNGYTF.

J is TRBJ1-4 and V is TRBV27; no firm D call. The CDR3 is made up of 15 amino acids. Germline values: CDR1 MNHEY, CDR2 SMNVEV (reference sequence). Trimming stripped 5 bases from V and 8 bases from J, with 18 bases between. The CDR3 loop is CASSSRAAGKEKLFF. The CDR3 bases are TGTGCCAGCAGTAGCCGGGCCGCGGGTAAAGAAAAACTGTTTTTT. Filled out from reference TRBV27 and TRBJ1-4, the complete variable domain reads EAQVTQNPRYLITVTGKKLTVTCSQNMNHEYMSWYRQDPGLGLRQIYYSMNVEVTDKGDVPEGYKVSRKEKRNFPLILESPSPNQTSLYFCASSSRAAGKEKLFFGSGTQLSVL.

This sequence joins TRBV7-3 and TRBJ2-6; possibly TRBD1 for D (6 bases). V was trimmed by 5 bases and J by 7 bases, leaving 21 bases between them. Germline V CDR1 and CDR2: SGHTA, FQGTGA. This CDR3 has 17 residues. CDR3 bases: TGTGCCAGCAGCCTCCTAGACACAGGGAGAGGAGCCAACGTCCTGACTTTC. Protein sequence: CASSLLDTGRGANVLTF.

The gene calls are TRBV15 and TRBJ2-6; tentative D call: TRBD2 (5 bases). Looked up from germline, CDR1 is LNHNV and CDR2 is YYDKDF (reference sequence). V lost 4 bases to trimming and J lost 0 bases, with 19 bases between them. The CDR3 length is 19 residues. CDR3 in amino acids: CATSIGPLGMDSGANVLTF. As DNA, the CDR3 is TGTGCCACCAGCATAGGTCCCCTCGGGATGGACTCTGGGGCCAACGTCCTGACTTTC.

The chain links TRBV28 to TRBJ2-5, with D possibly being TRBD2 (5 bases). Per the germline V gene, CDR1 is MDHEN and CDR2 is SYDVKM. V lost 8 bases to trimming and J lost 0 bases, with 10 bases between them. This CDR3 has 13 residues. The CDR3: CASRRENQETQYF. CDR3 DNA sequence: TGTGCCAGCCGCCGGGAAAACCAAGAGACCCAGTACTTC.

The rearrangement joins TRBV7-2 to TRBJ1-1, with D unresolved. The CDR3 runs 15 residues. Germline V gives CDR1 SGHTA, CDR2 FQGNSA. V dropped 1 base and J dropped 4 bases, with 13 bases sitting between them. The CDR3 DNA reads TGTGCCAGCAGCTTAGATCAGTTGGGAGGCACTGAAGCTTTCTTT. It yields the protein CASSLDQLGGTEAFF. Looking up the rest from reference TRBV7-2 and TRBJ1-1 gives the full variable domain: GAGVSQSPSNKVTEKGKDVELRCDPISGHTALYWYRQSLGQGLEFLIYFQGNSAPDKSGLPSDRFSAERTGGSVSTLTIQRTQQEDSAVYLCASSLDQLGGTEAFFGQGTRLTVV.

The chain combines TRBV7-9 with TRBJ2-7; 10 bases agree with TRBD1. CDR1 SEHNR and CDR2 FQNEAQ come from the germline V gene (reference sequence). Trimming at V came to 10 bases and at J to 2 bases, leaving 8 bases not matched to a gene. This CDR3 has 14 amino acids. As DNA, the CDR3 is TGTGCCACAACGCCGGGACAGGGGACCTACGAGCAGTACTTC. It encodes CATTPGQGTYEQYF. Full variable domain (rest looked up from reference TRBV7-9 and TRBJ2-7): DTGVSQNPRHKITKRGQNVTFRCDPISEHNRLYWYRQTLGQGPEFLTYFQNEAQLEKSRLLSDRFSAERPKGSFSTLEIQRTEQGDSAMYLCATTPGQGTYEQYFGPGTRLTVT.

This clone was seen a single time. The rearrangement joins TRBV4-2 to TRBJ1-1; unclear D gene. Trimming took off 0 bases at V and 0 bases at J, with 8 bases between the two ends. The CDR3 sequence is 15 residues long. Germline lookup yields CDR1 LGHNA and CDR2 YNFKEQ. The CDR3 sequence is CASSQDLRVNTEAFF. The CDR3 DNA reads TGTGCCAGCAGCCAAGATCTTCGCGTGAACACTGAAGCTTTCTTT.

The V gene is TRBV5-1, the J gene TRBJ1-2; TRBD1 matches at 7 bases. Per germline, CDR1 SGHRS and CDR2 YFSETQ. Trimming cost V 0 bases and J 7 bases; bases outside gene matches: 6. CDR3 size: 14 residues. CDR3 DNA sequence: TGCGCCAGCAGCTTGGTAGAGGGGGCAGGTGGCTACACCTTC. Amino acids: CASSLVEGAGGYTF.

The gene calls are TRBV7-6 and TRBJ1-1, with unresolved D. CDR3 length: 11 amino acids. Looked up from germline, CDR1 is SGHVS and CDR2 is FNYEAQ. Trimming removed 4 bases from V and 6 bases from J, with 6 bases in between. The CDR3 is CASSSGAEAFF. As DNA, the CDR3 is TGTGCCAGCAGCTCCGGGGCTGAAGCTTTCTTT.

The V and J genes are TRBV5-6 and TRBJ1-6; D is ambiguous. V dropped 1 base and J dropped 2 bases, with 13 bases sitting between them. The germline CDR1 and CDR2 sequences are SGHDT and YYEEEE. The CDR3 runs 17 residues. The CDR3 here is CASSLIGGQAYNSPLHF. The DNA for the CDR3 is TGTGCCAGCAGCTTGATCGGTGGCCAGGCCTATAATTCACCCCTCCACTTT.

This clone appeared a single time. The chain uses TRBV7-9 and TRBJ1-3; D call uncertain. Trimming removed 1 base at V and 0 bases at J, with 13 bases between. The CDR3 extends over 17 amino acids. CDR1 and CDR2 (germline): SEHNR, FQNEAQ (reference sequence). CDR3 sequence reads: CASSLGRSSTSGNTIYF. The CDR3, as DNA: TGTGCCAGCAGCTTAGGGCGGAGCAGTACCTCTGGAAACACCATATATTTT.

The chain uses TRBV19 and TRBJ2-1; 7 nucleotides match TRBD2. The J segment lost 7 bases and the V segment lost 6 bases, leaving 12 bases of the junction unmatched. The CDR3 has 15 residues. The germline gives CDR1 LNHDA, CDR2 SQIVND (reference sequence). The CDR3, as DNA: TGTGCCAGTAGCCCCCCTCGAAGAGCGGGGAATGAGCAGTTCTTC. Protein product: CASSPPRRAGNEQFF. Combining the CDR3 with reference TRBV19 and TRBJ2-1 gives the whole variable domain DGGITQSPKYLFRKEGQNVTLSCEQNLNHDAMYWYRQDPGQGLRLIYYSQIVNDFQKGDIAEGYSVSREKKESFPLTVTSAQKNPTAFYLCASSPPRRAGNEQFFGPGTRLTVL.

The chain uses TRBV4-3 and TRBJ2-1, with 12 bases lining up with TRBD2. CDR1 and CDR2 from the germline V gene are LGHNA and YSLEER. Trimming took 4 bases from V and 4 from J; bases not matched to a gene: 8. CDR3 length: 17 amino acids. The CDR3 DNA follows: TGCGCCAGCAGCCGGGGCCAGACTAGCGGGGGATACAATGAGCAGTTCTTC. Protein: CASSRGQTSGGYNEQFF.

This clone has just one count. This rearrangement joins TRBV18 to TRBJ1-1; D gene unclear. V lost 6 bases and J 1 base, leaving 12 bases between the germline ends. The CDR3 covers 14 residues. Germline CDR1 reads KGHSH; CDR2 reads LQKENI. CDR3 bases: TGTGCCAGCTCGGTCGGGGATGGGAACACTGAAGCTTTCTTT. This translates into CASSVGDGNTEAFF.

In its sample, this clone was seen once. The chain's CDR3 is CASSRSSGGADTQYF. The CDR3 DNA reads as TGTGCCAGCAGCCGCTCTAGCGGAGGCGCAGATACGCAGTATTTT. The chain is built from TRBV6-2 or TRBV6-3 and TRBJ2-3, with TRBD2 matching over 7 bases. The germline V gene encodes CDR1 MNHEY and CDR2 SVGEGT. With 6 bases clipped from V and 4 bases from J, the junction kept 10 bases outside the gene matches. This CDR3 comprises 15 residues.

This sequence joins TRBV5-6 and TRBJ1-5, with D tentatively TRBD1 (5 bases). This CDR3 has 13 residues. Trimming stripped 4 bases from V and 1 base from J, with 6 bases between. CDR1 is SGHDT, CDR2 YYEEEE, per germline. The CDR3 DNA reads as TGTGCCAGCAGCCACAGGAGCAATCAGCCCCAGCATTTT. Its protein is CASSHRSNQPQHF. The full variable domain, its missing parts supplied by reference TRBV5-6 and TRBJ1-5, is DAGVTQSPTHLIKTRGQQVTLRCSPKSGHDTVSWYQQALGQGPQFIFQYYEEEERQRGNFPDRFSGHQFPNYSSELNVNALLLGDSALYLCASSHRSNQPQHFGDGTRLSIL.

The chain is built from TRBV4-3 and TRBJ1-6; the D is unclear. The CDR3 is 13 amino acids. CDR1 is LGHNA and CDR2 is YSLEER in the germline V gene. V was pared by 4 bases and J by 5 bases, with 6 bases between. The CDR3 DNA follows: TGCGCCAGCAGCCCCTCGGATAATTCACCCCTCCACTTT. Its protein is CASSPSDNSPLHF.

This chain uses TRBV6-5 with TRBJ2-3; tentatively, D is TRBD2 (6 bases). Germline-derived CDR1 and CDR2 are MNHEY and SVGAGI. This CDR3 has 16 residues. V lost 0 bases to trimming and J lost 1 base, with 11 bases between them. The CDR3 is CASSYSGGGGTDTQYF. CDR3 bases: TGTGCCAGCAGTTACTCGGGGGGAGGCGGCACAGATACGCAGTATTTT.

The V gene is TRBV7-2, the J gene TRBJ2-3; TRBD1 matches 8 bases. The V segment lost 3 bases and the J segment 3 bases; nucleotides outside the gene matches: 5. CDR1 is SGHTA, CDR2 FQGNSA, per germline. CDR3 length: 15 residues. CDR3: CASSFRGLMTDTQYF. The CDR3, as DNA: TGTGCCAGCAGCTTCAGGGGGCTGATGACAGATACGCAGTATTTT.